This record concerns one T cell receptor (beta chain) sequence. Only in-frame clones appear in the TCRdb table, and some are missing; sequencing was by immunoSEQ multiplex PCR. Altogether hundreds of thousands of clones are present, around nine tenths being singletons, with the ten largest covering roughly 10%. This entry belongs to a study of blood T cell repertoires in COVID-19. Study at large: Nucleic acid was either cDNA or gDNA, and it came from T cells, B-cell-depleted T cells, or PBMCs.

Trimming stripped 0 bases from V and 0 bases from J, with 18 bases between. CDR1 SGHDT and CDR2 YYEEEE come from the germline V gene. CDR3 length: 18 amino acids. The rearrangement uses TRBV5-6 and TRBJ1-1, with D tentatively TRBD1 (5 bases). The sequence derives from a woman in her thirties who had recovered from COVID-19. What was sequenced was PBMCs or T cells enriched from blood (not recorded which). The CDR3 coding sequence is TGTGCCAGCAGCTTGGACCGACCCTCGGGGGGGATGAACACTGAAGCTTTCTTT. It encodes CASSLDRPSGGMNTEAFF.